This TCR beta chain originates from a study of read filtering for tumor transcriptome and immune sequencing. In the study overall: Mean patient age was around 66 years, range about 47 to 85; 17 male, 14 female. Transcriptome libraries were built from DNase-treated RNA. R-ISS stage counts were eight or nine for I, roughly 16 for II, six or seven for III.

This clonotype was counted ten times or more. The library was built from approximately 400 ng RNA with molecular barcoded adaptors for alpha/delta and beta/gamma chains. From the reads, TCRdb called clonotypes with MiXCR, one entry per CDR3 protein. The table lists 35,000 to 50,000 distinct CDR3 sequences, 10% to 15% of them singletons. Germline assignment: CDR1 SGHRS and CDR2 YFSETQ. V shed 1 base and J shed 6 bases, with 8 bases lying between them. CDR3 length: 12 amino acids. V and J are TRBV5-1 and TRBJ2-7; D gene ambiguous. The sequence derives from a donor older than 35 with multiple myeloma. Input material: a population of CD138-negative cells sorted from bone marrow. The CDR3 spells CASSLSFGEQYF. CDR3 coding DNA: TGCGCCAGCAGCTTGAGTTTCGGCGAGCAGTACTTC.